This T cell receptor beta chain was sequenced in a study of blood T cell repertoires in COVID-19. Across the study: The United States, Italy and Spain were the sources of the acute and convalescent COVID-19 samples. Sample material is recorded as cDNA or gDNA derived from T cells, B-cell-depleted T cells, or PBMCs.

During active infection, Seattle patients enrolled and were then monitored through disease. CDR3 length: 16 amino acids. Germline loops: CDR1 WSHSY, CDR2 SAAADI. After removal of 8 bases from V and 4 bases from J, the junction contained 16 bases not matched to a gene. The authors' processing: Reference gene primer amplification yielded estimated nucleated cell counts. Measured with immunoSEQ multiplex PCR; TCRdb has only the in-frame clones, and not every one. The V and J calls and clone size come from that table; D and trimming were worked out from the DNA. Altogether tens of thousands of clones are present, around 85% being singletons, with the ten largest covering under 30%.

The chain has TRBV10-2 and TRBJ2-7; 8 bases agree with TRBD2. The source is a woman older than 75 with COVID-19, enrolled during active disease. Sample: peripheral blood. DNA for the CDR3: TGCGCCAGCGCCGATGGTAGGGGCGGGAGGTGGTACGAGCAGTACTTC. Residues: CASADGRGGRWYEQYF.